The clone carrying this TCR beta chain came up once. Its antigen is unknown. The CDR3 spans 13 residues. V shed 6 bases and J shed 10 bases, with 16 bases lying between them. Germline loops: CDR1 MNHNY, CDR2 SVGAGI (reference sequence). This specimen belongs to a study of shared clonotypes between healthy human individuals. Study summary: The plates for each donor numbered three CD4 naive, three CD4 memory, two CD8 naive and one CD8 memory.

The data were produced by immunoSEQ multiplex PCR, yet TCRdb's version contains in-frame clones alone and is incomplete. The sample has roughly 1,800,000 clones; roughly 95% are singletons. Only CD45RO-negative cells positively selected for CCR7 counted as naive CD8 cells, so terminally differentiated effector memory CD45RA+ cells were excluded. The study's findings and limits: The study generally estimated greater richness for naive than memory subsets. A reduction in generation probabilities was seen for non-shared clonotypes relative to those shared by all four donors. In having few donors, the study represented limited genetic and exposure-history diversity.

The sequencing input was naive CD8+ T cells sorted from blood. V gene TRBV6-6 combines with J gene TRBJ2-1, with D perhaps matching TRBD1 (5 bases). This TCR derives from a young man in good health. CDR3 DNA sequence: TGTGCCAGCAGCCTCTCAGGGTTGTCGGAGCAGTTCTTC. Its translation is CASSLSGLSEQFF.